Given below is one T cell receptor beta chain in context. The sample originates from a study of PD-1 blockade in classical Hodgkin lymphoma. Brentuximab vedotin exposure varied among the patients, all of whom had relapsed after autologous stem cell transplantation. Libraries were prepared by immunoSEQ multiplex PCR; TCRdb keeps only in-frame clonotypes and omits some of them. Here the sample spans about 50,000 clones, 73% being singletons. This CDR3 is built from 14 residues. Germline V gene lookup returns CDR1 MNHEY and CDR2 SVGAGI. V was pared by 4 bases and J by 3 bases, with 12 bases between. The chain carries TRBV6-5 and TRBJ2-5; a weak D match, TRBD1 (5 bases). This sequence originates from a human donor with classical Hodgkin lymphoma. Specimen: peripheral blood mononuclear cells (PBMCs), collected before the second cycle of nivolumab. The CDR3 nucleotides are TGTGCCAGCAGTTCGACCAGGACAAAAGAGACCCAGTACTTC. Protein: CASSSTRTKETQYF.